A single sample is the source of the 26 T cell receptor beta chains below, sequenced in a study of cytomegalovirus exposure and HLA in healthy donors. The protocol was immunoSEQ multiplex PCR, while the TCRdb copy is restricted to in-frame clones and leaves out a portion. The sample yields approximately 54,000 clones, more than 70% seen once. Sequenced input: PBMCs. The receptor set was obtained from a woman aged 18-29 years in good health and CMV-seropositive.

This sequence joins TRBV6-5 and TRBJ1-2; TRBD1 agrees at 9 bases. The germline V gene encodes CDR1 MNHEY and CDR2 SVGAGI. The CDR3 is 15 residues long. The V gene end was trimmed by 0 bases and the J gene end by 5 bases; junction bases not matched to a gene: 4. The CDR3 nucleotides read TGTGCCAGCAGTTACTCGGTGACAGGGGGTTATGGCTACACCTTC. This gives the protein CASSYSVTGGYGYTF.

V usage is TRBV5-6 and J usage is TRBJ1-6, with TRBD1 identical over 8 bases. The CDR3 spans 14 residues. CDR1 is SGHDT, CDR2 YYEEEE, per germline. V trimming: 3 bases; J trimming: 9 bases; junction bases outside the gene matches: 5. In DNA form, the CDR3 reads TGTGCCAGCAGCTCGCCAGGGGGCTTTTCACCCCTCCACTTT. It encodes CASSSPGGFSPLHF.

The CDR3 protein is CASSLYRGAGDNYGYTF. As DNA, the CDR3 is TGTGCCAGCAGTTTATATAGGGGTGCAGGGGATAACTATGGCTACACCTTC. The genes are TRBV27 and TRBJ1-2, with a tentative D call TRBD1 (6 bases). The CDR3 totals 17 residues. Trimming removed 1 base from V and 1 base from J, with 16 bases in between. Germline V gene sequence: CDR1 MNHEY, CDR2 SMNVEV (reference sequence).

The chain is built from TRBV9 and TRBJ2-5, with 7 bases lining up with TRBD2. Germline V gene sequence: CDR1 SGDLS, CDR2 YYNGEE. The CDR3 runs 17 residues. J was trimmed by 1 base and V by 0 bases; bases with no gene match: 9. The CDR3 DNA follows: TGTGCCAGCAGCGTAGGAGGAGGCGGGGGTTCCCAAGAGACCCAGTACTTC. Encoded protein: CASSVGGGGGSQETQYF.

The rearrangement joins TRBV7-9 to TRBJ2-2; 8 bases are a match to TRBD1. CDR1 SEHNR and CDR2 FQNEAQ come from the germline V gene (reference sequence). Trimming took 5 bases from V and 0 from J; bases not matched to a gene: 2. This CDR3 comprises 15 residues. CDR3 amino acids: CASSMGQANTGELFF. The CDR3 DNA sequence: TGTGCCAGCAGCATGGGACAGGCGAACACCGGGGAGCTGTTTTTT.

This chain links TRBV11-2 with TRBJ2-7; the match to TRBD1 covers 8 bases. The germline V gene has CDR1 SGHAT and CDR2 FQNNGV. V shed 1 base, J shed 5 bases, and the junction held 4 bases outside the gene matches. The CDR3 has 14 residues. CDR3 amino acids: CASSLVAGGDEQYF. The CDR3 nucleotides are TGTGCCAGCAGCTTAGTGGCAGGGGGCGACGAGCAGTACTTC.

The chain is built from TRBV30 and TRBJ2-1; TRBD2 matches at 8 bases. The germline gives CDR1 GTSNPN, CDR2 SVGIG (reference sequence). The V gene end was trimmed by 4 bases and the J gene end by 4 bases; junction bases not matched to a gene: 6. This CDR3 is 14 amino acids long. Here the CDR3 reads CAWNGAGAYNEQFF. In DNA, the CDR3 is TGTGCCTGGAATGGAGCGGGGGCGTACAATGAGCAGTTCTTC.

This chain connects TRBV7-9 to TRBJ1-5, with 8 bases that match TRBD1. This CDR3 is built from 15 residues. V lost 4 bases and J lost 5; bases outside the gene matches: 7. CDR1 and CDR2 from the germline V gene are SEHNR and FQNEAQ (reference sequence). The CDR3, as DNA: TGTGCCAGCAGCTCAGGACAGGGAAGGTATCAGCCCCAGCATTTT. It specifies CASSSGQGRYQPQHF.

This chain connects TRBV5-8 to TRBJ1-1, with a tentative D call TRBD1 (6 bases). The CDR3 is 14 amino acids. CDR1 is SGHTS and CDR2 is YDEGEE in the germline V gene. Between the trimmed V and J ends, which lost 0 bases and 4 bases, there was a span of 10 bases. This CDR3 is CASSLGGLGTEAFF. In DNA form, the CDR3 reads TGTGCCAGCAGCTTGGGGGGGCTGGGCACTGAAGCTTTCTTT. The full variable domain, in which reference TRBV5-8 and TRBJ1-1 provide the parts outside the CDR3, is EAGVTQSPTHLIKTRGQQATLRCSPISGHTSVYWYQQALGLGLQFLLWYDEGEERNRGNFPPRFSGRQFPNYSSELNVNALELEDSALYLCASSLGGLGTEAFFGQGTRLTVV.

This chain uses TRBV15 with TRBJ1-2; 9 bases agree with TRBD1. CDR1 and CDR2 from the germline V gene are LNHNV and YYDKDF (reference sequence). V shed 0 bases, J shed 8 bases, and the junction held 7 bases outside the gene matches. The CDR3 is 15 residues long. For the CDR3, the DNA is TGTGCCACCAGCAGAGAGTTGGACAGGGGCCGAGGCTACACCTTC. Residues: CATSRELDRGRGYTF.

Only a few counts were recorded for this clone. V is TRBV5-1 and J is TRBJ1-3; 11 bases fit TRBD1. Trimming cost V 4 bases and J 6 bases; bases outside gene matches: 6. CDR3 length: 15 amino acids. Germline loops: CDR1 SGHRS, CDR2 YFSETQ. CDR3 in amino acids: CASSNQGQGANTIYF. The CDR3 DNA reads TGCGCCAGCAGCAACCAAGGACAGGGGGCAAACACCATATATTTT.

This chain joins TRBV29-1 and TRBJ1-5; TRBD1 is a possible D gene (6 bases). Trimming stripped 6 bases from V and 2 bases from J, with 14 bases between. In germline, CDR1 is SQVTM, CDR2 ANQGSEA. The CDR3 contains 14 residues. CDR3 protein: CSVATGNRNQPQHF. For the CDR3, the DNA is TGCAGCGTCGCTACAGGGAACCGCAATCAGCCCCAGCATTTT.

V is TRBV4-1 and J is TRBJ1-4; no firm D call. Germline CDR1 reads MGHRA; CDR2 reads YSYEKL. This CDR3 comprises 13 residues. V lost 0 bases, J lost 10 bases, and 9 bases lay in between. CDR3 loop: CASSQDEVAKLFF. CDR3 coding DNA: TGCGCCAGCAGCCAAGATGAGGTGGCAAAACTGTTTTTT.

The chain carries TRBV5-1 and TRBJ1-1; the D gene is possibly TRBD1 (5 bases). Germline CDR1 SGHRS, CDR2 YFSETQ. Deletions cut 0 bases from V and 4 bases from J, with 13 bases between. The length of the CDR3 is 15 residues. The CDR3 reads CASSLVWGRGTEAFF. In DNA, the CDR3 is TGCGCCAGCAGCTTGGTCTGGGGGAGGGGCACTGAAGCTTTCTTT.

V gene TRBV6-1 combines with J gene TRBJ2-7; TRBD2 matches at 10 bases. Per the germline V gene, CDR1 is MNHNS and CDR2 is SASEGT. The CDR3 extends over 17 amino acids. V lost 4 bases to trimming and J lost 4 bases; unmatched junction nucleotides: 13. This CDR3 reads CASSGTETERGGYEQYF. The CDR3 DNA follows: TGTGCCAGCAGTGGGACAGAGACGGAGCGGGGGGGATACGAGCAGTACTTC.

The CDR3 reads CASSEVPTGIGNTIYF. The CDR3 DNA is TGTGCCAGCAGCGAGGTTCCGACAGGGATCGGAAACACCATATATTTT. V and J are TRBV9 and TRBJ1-3, with TRBD1 identical over 7 bases. Trimming at V came to 3 bases and at J to 4 bases, leaving 10 bases not matched to a gene. The germline gives CDR1 SGDLS, CDR2 YYNGEE. The CDR3 has 16 amino acids. The full variable domain, its missing parts supplied by reference TRBV9 and TRBJ1-3, is DSGVTQTPKHLITATGQRVTLRCSPRSGDLSVYWYQQSLDQGLQFLIQYYNGEERAKGNILERFSAQQFPDLHSELNLSSLELGDSALYFCASSEVPTGIGNTIYFGEGSWLTVV.

J is TRBJ1-1 and V is TRBV6-6; D is perhaps TRBD1 (5 bases). The V end lost 7 bases, the J end lost 5 bases, and 14 bases lay between the germline ends. This CDR3 spans 13 amino acids. Looked up from germline, CDR1 is MNHNY and CDR2 is SVGAGI (reference sequence). The chain's CDR3 is CASNGRRGTEAFF. The CDR3, as DNA: TGTGCCAGCAATGGACGGAGGGGAACTGAAGCTTTCTTT.

The V call is TRBV21-1, the J call TRBJ2-1; the table's D call, TRBD1, was not checked against the DNA. TRBV21-1 is assigned pseudogene status. This CDR3 is built from 17 residues. The DNA of the CDR3 is TGTGCCAGCAAACGCCCCCCCGGGACAGGGGGGTACAATGAGCAGTTCTTC. It is translated as CASKRPPGTGGYNEQFF.

V usage is TRBV5-1 and J usage is TRBJ2-1; 7 bases match TRBD2. Germline CDR1 reads SGHRS; CDR2 reads YFSETQ. After removal of 5 bases from V and 5 bases from J, the junction contained 7 bases not matched to a gene. CDR3 length: 14 amino acids. In DNA, the CDR3 is TGCGCCAGCAGTCAACTAGCGATAAACAATGAGCAGTTCTTC. Encoded protein: CASSQLAINNEQFF.

The chain is built from TRBV6-7 and TRBJ2-3; D ambiguous. TRBV6-7 falls under the ORF class, with uncertain function. V lost 4 bases, J lost 1 base, and 6 bases lay in between. The CDR3 loop spans 13 amino acids. CDR3 loop: CASSSSGTDTQYF. The CDR3 nucleotides read TGTGCCAGCAGTTCGTCTGGCACAGATACGCAGTATTTT.

The chain is built from TRBV28 and TRBJ2-3; a weak D match, TRBD2 (6 bases). The length of the CDR3 is 16 residues. Trimming removed 5 bases at V and 0 bases at J, with 15 bases between. Per the germline V gene, CDR1 is MDHEN and CDR2 is SYDVKM. The CDR3 region has the DNA TGTGCCAGCAGTGGAACGGGGGTTACTAGCACAGATACGCAGTATTTT. As protein: CASSGTGVTSTDTQYF.

This clone has only one observation. The chain has TRBV30 and TRBJ1-2, with 7 positions matching TRBD1. CDR1 and CDR2 from the germline V gene are GTSNPN and SVGIG (reference sequence). J gave up 2 bases and V 0 bases, and 6 bases lay outside the gene matches. The CDR3 has 15 amino acids. CDR3 nucleotide sequence: TGTGCCTGGAGTGTACAGAGAGGGGGCAACTATGGCTACACCTTC. This codes for CAWSVQRGGNYGYTF.

CDR3 nucleotides: TGTGCTAGTGGTGGGGTCGAGCGGACGGTTGATGATTATGGCTACACCTTC. It encodes CASGGVERTVDDYGYTF. This sequence joins TRBV12-5 and TRBJ1-2; unclear D gene. V was pared by 5 bases and J by 5 bases, with 24 bases between. Germline lookup yields CDR1 LGHNT and CDR2 FRNRAP. The CDR3 is 17 amino acids.

This chain uses TRBV27 with TRBJ2-1; D remains unclear. Germline values: CDR1 MNHEY, CDR2 SMNVEV (reference sequence). V lost 8 bases to trimming and J lost 2 bases, with 13 bases between them. The CDR3 extends over 14 amino acids. Here the CDR3 DNA reads TGTGCCAGCCCTACAGAAGACACCTACAATGAGCAGTTCTTC. Protein: CASPTEDTYNEQFF.

The chain joins TRBV6-1 to TRBJ2-7; D call uncertain. V shed 0 bases and J shed 1 base, with 13 bases lying between them. The germline gives CDR1 MNHNS, CDR2 SASEGT. The CDR3 is made up of 16 amino acids. CDR3 coding DNA: TGTGCCAGCAGTGAAGCGTACATGTCCCCATCCTACGAGCAGTACTTC. Amino acids: CASSEAYMSPSYEQYF.

V and J are TRBV28 and TRBJ1-1; no firm D call. Per the germline V gene, CDR1 is MDHEN and CDR2 is SYDVKM. V lost 8 bases and J lost 3, with 7 bases in between. The CDR3 sequence is 11 residues long. This CDR3 is CASGEDTEAFF. CDR3 DNA: TGTGCCAGCGGGGAGGACACTGAAGCTTTCTTT.